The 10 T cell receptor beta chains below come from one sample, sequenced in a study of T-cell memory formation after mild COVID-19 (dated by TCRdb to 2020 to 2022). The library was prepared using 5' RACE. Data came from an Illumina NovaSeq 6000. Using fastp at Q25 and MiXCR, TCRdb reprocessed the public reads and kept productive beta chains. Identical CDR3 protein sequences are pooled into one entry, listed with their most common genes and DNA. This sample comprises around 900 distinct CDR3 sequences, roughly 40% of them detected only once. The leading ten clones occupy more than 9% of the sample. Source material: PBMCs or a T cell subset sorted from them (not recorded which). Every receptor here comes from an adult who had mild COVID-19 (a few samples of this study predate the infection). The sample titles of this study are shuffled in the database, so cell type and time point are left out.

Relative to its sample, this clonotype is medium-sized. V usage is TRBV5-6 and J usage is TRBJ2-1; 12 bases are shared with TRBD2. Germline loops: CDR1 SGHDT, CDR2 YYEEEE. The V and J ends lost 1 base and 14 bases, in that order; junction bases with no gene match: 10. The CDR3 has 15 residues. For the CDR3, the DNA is TGTGCCAGCAGCTTGCTTAGGACTAGCGGGGCCCCCGAGTTCTTC. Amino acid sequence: CASSLLRTSGAPEFF.

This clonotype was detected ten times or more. The CDR3 bases are TGTGCCAGCAGCCTAATGGGGGCCCGGGACGGCAAAGAGACCCAGTACTTC. Translating gives CASSLMGARDGKETQYF. The chain recombines TRBV12-3 or TRBV12-4 with TRBJ2-5; D may be TRBD1 (6 bases). This CDR3 is 17 amino acids long. The germline V and J ends were trimmed by 6 bases and 3 bases, with 23 bases remaining between them.

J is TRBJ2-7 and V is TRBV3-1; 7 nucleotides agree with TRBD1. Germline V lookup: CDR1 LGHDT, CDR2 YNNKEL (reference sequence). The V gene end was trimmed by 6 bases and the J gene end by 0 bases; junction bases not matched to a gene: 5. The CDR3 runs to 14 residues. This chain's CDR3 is CASSPRTGSYEQYF. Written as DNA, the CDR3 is TGTGCCAGCAGTCCTAGGACAGGCTCCTACGAGCAGTACTTC.

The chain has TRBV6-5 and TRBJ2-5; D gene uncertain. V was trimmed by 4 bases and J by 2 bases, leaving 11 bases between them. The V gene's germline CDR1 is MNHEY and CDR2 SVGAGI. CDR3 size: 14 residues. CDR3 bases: TGTGCCAGCAGTTCGAACGACCCACAAGAGACCCAGTACTTC. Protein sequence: CASSSNDPQETQYF.

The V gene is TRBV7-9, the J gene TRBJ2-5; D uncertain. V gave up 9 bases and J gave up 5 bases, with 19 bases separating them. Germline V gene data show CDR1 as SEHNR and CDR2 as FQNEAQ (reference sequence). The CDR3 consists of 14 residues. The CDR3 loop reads CASKRVTALETQYF. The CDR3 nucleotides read TGTGCCAGTAAACGAGTGACGGCCCTGGAGACCCAGTACTTC.

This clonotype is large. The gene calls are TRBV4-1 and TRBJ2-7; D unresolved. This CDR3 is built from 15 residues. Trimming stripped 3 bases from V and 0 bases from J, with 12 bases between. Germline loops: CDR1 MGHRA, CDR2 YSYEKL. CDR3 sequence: CASSQLSGSSYEQYF. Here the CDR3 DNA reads TGCGCCAGCAGCCAGTTGTCGGGCAGCTCCTACGAGCAGTACTTC.

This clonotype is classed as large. CDR3 amino acids: CASSDIPGANVLTF. Here the CDR3 DNA reads TGTGCCAGCAGTGATATTCCCGGGGCCAACGTCCTGACTTTC. The chain joins TRBV6-4 to TRBJ2-6, with D hard to call. Germline V CDR1 and CDR2: MRHNA, SNTAGT. CDR3 length equals 14 residues. V was pared by 3 bases and J by 4 bases, with 7 bases between.

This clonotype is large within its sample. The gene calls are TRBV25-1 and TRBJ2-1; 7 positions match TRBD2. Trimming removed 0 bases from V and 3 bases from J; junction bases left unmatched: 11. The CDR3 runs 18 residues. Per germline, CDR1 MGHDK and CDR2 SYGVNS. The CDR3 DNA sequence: TGTGCCAGCAGTGAATATCCTGGGGGGGATAGTCACTACAATGAGCAGTTCTTC. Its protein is CASSEYPGGDSHYNEQFF.

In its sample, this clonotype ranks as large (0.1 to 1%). The CDR3 loop is CASTPRGAVTGELFF. DNA for the CDR3: TGTGCCAGCACCCCTCGGGGGGCGGTCACCGGGGAGCTGTTTTTT. The rearrangement joins TRBV11-2 to TRBJ2-2; D is possibly TRBD2 (7 bases). Per germline, CDR1 SGHAT and CDR2 FQNNGV. The CDR3 has 15 amino acids. V lost 7 bases, J lost 4 bases, and 16 bases lay in between.

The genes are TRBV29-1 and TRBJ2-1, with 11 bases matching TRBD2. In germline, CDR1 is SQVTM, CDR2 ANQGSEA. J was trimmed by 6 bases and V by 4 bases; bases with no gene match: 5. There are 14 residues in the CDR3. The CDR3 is CSVALAGVVNEQFF. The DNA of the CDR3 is TGCAGCGTTGCACTAGCGGGAGTGGTCAATGAGCAGTTCTTC.